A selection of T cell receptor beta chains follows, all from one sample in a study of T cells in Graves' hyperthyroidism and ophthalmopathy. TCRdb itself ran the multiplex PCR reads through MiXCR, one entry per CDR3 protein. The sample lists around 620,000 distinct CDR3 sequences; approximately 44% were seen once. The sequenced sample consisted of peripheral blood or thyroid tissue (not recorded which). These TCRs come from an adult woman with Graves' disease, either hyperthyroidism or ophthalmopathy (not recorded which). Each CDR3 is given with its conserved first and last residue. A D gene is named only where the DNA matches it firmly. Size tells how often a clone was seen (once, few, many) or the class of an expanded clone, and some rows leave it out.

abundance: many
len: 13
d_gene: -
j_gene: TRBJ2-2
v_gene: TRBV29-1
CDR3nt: TGCAGCGTTGAAAAGGGTCGAACCGGGGAGCTGTTTTTT
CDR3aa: CSVEKGRTGELFF

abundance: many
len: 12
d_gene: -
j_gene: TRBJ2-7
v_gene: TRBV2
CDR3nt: TGTGCCAGCAGAGGAGTCCCCTACGAGCAGTACTTC
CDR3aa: CASRGVPYEQYF

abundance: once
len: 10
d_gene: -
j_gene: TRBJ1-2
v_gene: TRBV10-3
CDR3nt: TGTGCCATCGGAACCGCCATAGGCACCTTC
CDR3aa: CAIGTAIGTF

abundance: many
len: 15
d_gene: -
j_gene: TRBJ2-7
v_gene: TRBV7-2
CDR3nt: TGTGCCAGCAGCGTAGGATCTTCCTTAATACTTGAGCAGTACTTC
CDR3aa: CASSVGSSLILEQYF

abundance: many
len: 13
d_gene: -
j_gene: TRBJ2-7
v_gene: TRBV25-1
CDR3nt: TGTGCCAGCAGTACCCGGAACTCCGGCGGGCTGTACTTC
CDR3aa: CASSTRNSGGLYF

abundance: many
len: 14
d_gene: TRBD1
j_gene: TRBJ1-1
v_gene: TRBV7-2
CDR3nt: TGTGCCAGCAGCTCACAGACAGGGTCATCTGAAGCTTTCTTT
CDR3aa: CASSSQTGSSEAFF

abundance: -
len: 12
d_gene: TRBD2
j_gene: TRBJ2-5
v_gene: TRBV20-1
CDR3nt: TGCAGTGGTGAGGGAGGGCGAGAGACCCAGTACTTC
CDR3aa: CSGEGGRETQYF

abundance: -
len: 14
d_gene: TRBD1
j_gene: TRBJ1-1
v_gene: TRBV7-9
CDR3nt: TGTGCCAGCACTCCGGGACAGGTGAACACTGAAGCTTTCTTT
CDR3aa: CASTPGQVNTEAFF

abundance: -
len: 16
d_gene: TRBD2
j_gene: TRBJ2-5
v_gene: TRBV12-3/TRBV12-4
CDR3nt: TGTGCCAGCAGCTTAGGACTAGCGGTAGTCCAAGAGACCCAGTACTTC
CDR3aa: CASSLGLAVVQETQYF

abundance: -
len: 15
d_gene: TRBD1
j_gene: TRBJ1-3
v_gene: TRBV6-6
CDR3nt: TGTGCCAGCAGAGACAGGGAGATCTCTGGAAACACCATATATTTT
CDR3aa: CASRDREISGNTIYF

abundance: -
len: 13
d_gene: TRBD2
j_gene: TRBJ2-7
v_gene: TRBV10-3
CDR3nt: TGTGCCATCACGTCTAGCGGGAGGACCGAGCAGTACTTC
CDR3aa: CAITSSGRTEQYF

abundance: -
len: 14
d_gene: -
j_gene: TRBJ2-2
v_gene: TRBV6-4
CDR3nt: TGTGCCAGCAGTGAGGACGAGGGGTTCGGGGAGCTGTTTTTT
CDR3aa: CASSEDEGFGELFF

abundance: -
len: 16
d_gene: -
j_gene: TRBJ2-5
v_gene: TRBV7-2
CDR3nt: TGTGCCAGCAGCTTAACTAGCGGACAGGCCCAAGAGACCCAGTACTTC
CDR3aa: CASSLTSGQAQETQYF

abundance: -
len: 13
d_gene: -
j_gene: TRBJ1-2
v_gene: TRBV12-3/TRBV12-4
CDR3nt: TGTGCCAGCAGTTTAGGGGGAGTCTCCGGCTACACCTTC
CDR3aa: CASSLGGVSGYTF

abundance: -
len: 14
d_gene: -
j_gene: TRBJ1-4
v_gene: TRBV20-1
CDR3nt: TGCAGTGCCACCCAAGGGAGCACTAATGAAAAACTGTTTTTT
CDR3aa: CSATQGSTNEKLFF

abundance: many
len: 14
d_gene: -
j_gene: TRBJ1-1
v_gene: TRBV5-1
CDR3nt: TGCGCCAGCAGCTTTTTCGACAGTCAGACTGAAGCTTTCTTT
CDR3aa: CASSFFDSQTEAFF

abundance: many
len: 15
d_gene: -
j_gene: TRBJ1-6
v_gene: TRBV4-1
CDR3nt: TGCGCCAGCAGCCAGATAGGGTTACTCAATTCACCCCTCCACTTT
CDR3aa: CASSQIGLLNSPLHF